The rows below give T cell receptor beta chains drawn from one sample of a study of cytomegalovirus exposure and HLA in healthy donors. Method: immunoSEQ multiplex PCR; TCRdb's copy keeps in-frame clones and lacks some. Of 200,000 to 250,000 clones listed, approximately 84% are singletons. The sample comprised PBMCs. The receptors shown here come from a woman aged 40-49 years in good health and CMV-seronegative. The CDR3 runs from the conserved cysteine through the conserved F or W. Fields, in order: D gene, J gene, V gene, clone size, CDR3 DNA, CDR3 protein. The D gene is left open where the match is weak. Expanded clones are given a class, and other clones once, few, many or no size at all.

D: .; J: TRBJ2-5; V: TRBV7-9; size: .; DNA: TGTGCCAGCAGCTTCGTTCGAGAGACCCAGTACTTC; CDR3: CASSFVRETQYF
D: .; J: TRBJ1-5; V: TRBV5-1; size: .; DNA: TGCGCCAGCAGCTGGGGGCCCAATCAGCCCCAGCATTTT; CDR3: CASSWGPNQPQHF
D: .; J: TRBJ1-1; V: TRBV5-1; size: .; DNA: TGCGCCAGCAGCTATGGACAGCGCATTGAAGCTTTCTTT; CDR3: CASSYGQRIEAFF
D: .; J: TRBJ1-4; V: TRBV11-3; size: .; DNA: TGTGCCAGCAGCTTCGAGGACAGCCGACTGTTTTTT; CDR3: CASSFEDSRLFF
D: .; J: TRBJ2-7; V: TRBV4-1; size: once; DNA: TGCGCCAGCAGCCCAAGGCAGGGGTCGACCTACGAGCAGTACTTC; CDR3: CASSPRQGSTYEQYF
D: .; J: TRBJ1-1; V: TRBV7-8; size: .; DNA: TGTGCCAGCAGCTTCTCAGGGTGGAAGAACACTGAAGCTTTCTTT; CDR3: CASSFSGWKNTEAFF
D: TRBD2; J: TRBJ2-7; V: TRBV18; size: .; DNA: TGTGCCAGCTCACGACTTAGCGGGGGGTTGAGCTCCTACGAGCAGTACTTC; CDR3: CASSRLSGGLSSYEQYF
D: TRBD1; J: TRBJ2-2; V: TRBV5-4; size: .; DNA: TGCGCCAGCAGCCGAGTGGACAGGGGAGCAAACACCGGGGAGCTGTTTTTT; CDR3: CASSRVDRGANTGELFF
D: .; J: TRBJ2-5; V: TRBV5-1; size: .; DNA: TGCGCCAGCAGCTTTCCACAGGTGGAAGAGACCCAGTACTTC; CDR3: CASSFPQVEETQYF
D: TRBD1; J: TRBJ2-5; V: TRBV11-2; size: .; DNA: TGTGCCAGCAGCTTGGGACAGATCTACCAAGAGACCCAGTACTTC; CDR3: CASSLGQIYQETQYF
D: .; J: TRBJ2-6; V: TRBV7-9; size: medium-sized; DNA: TGTGCCAGCGGGGTCCACAGGGATTCTGGGGCCAACGTCCTGACTTTC; CDR3: CASGVHRDSGANVLTF
D: .; J: TRBJ1-1; V: TRBV6-5; size: .; DNA: TGTGCCAGCAGTTACGAAGCCTTCAGGGGTCAAGAAGCTTTCTTT; CDR3: CASSYEAFRGQEAFF
D: TRBD2; J: TRBJ2-1; V: TRBV4-2; size: .; DNA: TGTGCCAGCAGCCAAGACTTGGCGGGGGGCCCATACAATGAGCAGTTCTTC; CDR3: CASSQDLAGGPYNEQFF
D: .; J: TRBJ1-1; V: TRBV7-9; size: .; DNA: TGTGCCAGCAGTTCTCACCTCGGAGCTTTCTTT; CDR3: CASSSHLGAFF
D: .; J: TRBJ1-2; V: TRBV19; size: .; DNA: TGTGCCAGTAGTAACGCCGGGAATGGCTACACCTTC; CDR3: CASSNAGNGYTF
D: .; J: TRBJ1-6; V: TRBV7-3; size: .; DNA: TGTGCCAGCAGCTTAAGGGGGACACCCAATTCACCCCTCCACTTT; CDR3: CASSLRGTPNSPLHF
D: TRBD2; J: TRBJ2-1; V: TRBV5-1; size: .; DNA: TGCGCCAGCAGCATATTAGCGGGGGGCCACAATGAGCAGTTCTTC; CDR3: CASSILAGGHNEQFF
D: .; J: TRBJ1-4; V: TRBV29-1; size: .; DNA: TGCAGCGTGGCCGGGGGGGGAACTAATGAAAAACTGTTTTTT; CDR3: CSVAGGGTNEKLFF
D: .; J: TRBJ2-1; V: TRBV21-1; size: .; DNA: TGTGCCAGCAGCGCGGGACTAGCGGGGAGTGAGCAGTTCTTC; CDR3: CASSAGLAGSEQFF
D: TRBD2; J: TRBJ2-2; V: TRBV28; size: .; DNA: TGTGCCAGCAGGAACGGGGGGGCTAACGGGGAGCTGTTTTTT; CDR3: CASRNGGANGELFF
D: TRBD1; J: TRBJ1-3; V: TRBV6-6; size: few; DNA: TGTGCCAGCAGTTACTCAGTGGGACAGGGAGGAAACACCATATATTTT; CDR3: CASSYSVGQGGNTIYF
D: .; J: TRBJ1-5; V: TRBV6-6; size: .; DNA: TGTGCCAGCGCAGACAGTAGGACCCAGCATTTT; CDR3: CASADSRTQHF